This T cell receptor (beta chain) was sequenced for a study of identical twins. Per the germline V gene, CDR1 is KGHSH and CDR2 is LQKENI. The length of the CDR3 is 16 residues. The J segment lost 5 bases and the V segment lost 0 bases, leaving 5 bases of the junction unmatched. MiXCR, applied by TCRdb to the 5' RACE reads, yields one record per CDR3 protein. The table lists fewer than 650,000 distinct CDR3 sequences, about 7% of them singletons. Whole-study findings and limits: Out-of-frame alpha sequences common to twins exhibited an excess of low generation probability. Weaker excess sharing between twins was seen in beta out-of-frame sequences.

On this clonotype: As yet, its antigen is unknown.

The sample was also reused in another study, on yellow fever vaccine responses in identical twins.

Source material: PBMCs. This chain uses TRBV18 with TRBJ2-3; 10 nucleotides align to TRBD2. The TCR sequence derives from a woman under 30 in good health. CDR3 nucleotides: TGTGCCAGCTCACCACCGGTCATAGCGGGAGGAGATACGCAGTATTTT. Amino acid sequence: CASSPPVIAGGDTQYF.